This T cell receptor beta chain came from a study of T cell responses to AZD1222 COVID-19 vaccine. Study-level results: Spike as a whole was targeted by vaccine-associated CD4 TCRs, dominant at 160-218 and 743-854. White British ancestry dominated among donors, who included more females, and clonal diversity was possibly underestimated.

Trimming cost V 5 bases and J 1 base; bases outside gene matches: 5. Germline values: CDR1 SGHTA, CDR2 FQGNSA. This CDR3 has 16 residues. The table came from immunoSEQ multiplex PCR; TCRdb's copy has only in-frame clones and leaves some out. The table shows more than 90,000 clones, with around 89% occurring only once. About this clone: Its antigen is unknown.

The sequence came from an adult who received the AZD1222 COVID-19 vaccine. V gene TRBV7-2 combines with J gene TRBJ2-7; 13 nucleotides align to TRBD2. This specimen was peripheral blood, taken 28 days after the second AZD1222 dose. This chain's CDR3 is CASSIGTSGESYEQYF. In DNA form, the CDR3 reads TGTGCCAGCAGCATAGGGACTAGCGGGGAATCCTACGAGCAGTACTTC.